This T cell receptor (beta chain) was captured in a study of cytotoxic CD8 clonotypes in ibrutinib-treated CLL. The germline V gene has CDR1 SEHNR and CDR2 FQNEAQ (reference sequence). The CDR3 is 14 amino acids. V lost 2 bases, J lost 4 bases, and 2 bases stayed unmatched. About 2 micrograms of genomic DNA, which was extracted from cryopreserved PBMCs, served as the material used for the TCR beta libraries. This clone showed up just a few times. Profiled with immunoSEQ multiplex PCR; TCRdb holds only in-frame clones, not every one. The profile shows approximately 23,000 clones, around 72% of them singletons.

This TCR was recovered from a human donor with chronic lymphocytic leukemia. Sequenced material: PBMCs, taken before ibrutinib treatment. The V call is TRBV7-9, the J call TRBJ2-3, with 8 bases fitting TRBD2. DNA of the CDR3: TGTGCCAGCAGCTTAACGGGAGGGGCAGATACGCAGTATTTT. Residues: CASSLTGGADTQYF. The full variable domain, rest sourced from reference TRBV7-9 and TRBJ2-3, is DTGVSQNPRHKITKRGQNVTFRCDPISEHNRLYWYRQTLGQGPEFLTYFQNEAQLEKSRLLSDRFSAERPKGSFSTLEIQRTEQGDSAMYLCASSLTGGADTQYFGPGTRLTVL.